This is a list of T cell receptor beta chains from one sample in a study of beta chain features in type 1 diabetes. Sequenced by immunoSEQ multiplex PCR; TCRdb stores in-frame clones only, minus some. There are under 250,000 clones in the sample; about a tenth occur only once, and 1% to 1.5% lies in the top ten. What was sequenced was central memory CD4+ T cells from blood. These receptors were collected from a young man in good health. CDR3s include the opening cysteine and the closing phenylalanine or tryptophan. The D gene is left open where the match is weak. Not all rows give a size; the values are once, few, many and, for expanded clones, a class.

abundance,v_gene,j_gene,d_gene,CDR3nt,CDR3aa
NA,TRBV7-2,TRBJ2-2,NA,TGTGCCAGCAGCTTAGCGGAGGCTACTCGAGAGCTGTTTTTT,CASSLAEATRELFF
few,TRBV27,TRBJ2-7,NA,TGTGCCAGCAGTCTACGTAGCCGTGGCGGGATTTCCTACGAGCAGTACTTC,CASSLRSRGGISYEQYF
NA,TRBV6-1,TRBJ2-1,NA,TGTGCCAGCAGTGACTTAAGGAGGGGCAATGAGCAGTTCTTC,CASSDLRRGNEQFF
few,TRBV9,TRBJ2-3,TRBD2,TGTGCCAGCAGCGGGACTAGCGGGAGGGCAGATACGCAGTATTTT,CASSGTSGRADTQYF
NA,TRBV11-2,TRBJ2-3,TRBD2,TGTGCCAGCAGCTTAACCGATCGGCTAGCGGGAAGTAGGGATACGCAGTATTTT,CASSLTDRLAGSRDTQYF
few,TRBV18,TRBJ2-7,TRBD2,TGTGCCAGCTCCTCGGGCCTAGCGGGAGTCGCGACCAACGAGCAGTACTTC,CASSSGLAGVATNEQYF
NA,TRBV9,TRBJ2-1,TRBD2,TGTGCCAGCAACGGACTAGCGGGATGGAACAATGAGCAGTTCTTC,CASNGLAGWNNEQFF
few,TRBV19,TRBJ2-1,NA,TGTGCCAGTAGTATAAGATCTAGCCTCTCCAATGAGCAGTTCTTC,CASSIRSSLSNEQFF
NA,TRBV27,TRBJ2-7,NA,TGTGCCAGCAGTTTATTTGCAGGCCTTTACGAGCAGTACTTC,CASSLFAGLYEQYF
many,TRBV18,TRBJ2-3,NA,TGTGCCAGCTCACCTCAAGGTGGCTTCACAGATACGCAGTATTTT,CASSPQGGFTDTQYF
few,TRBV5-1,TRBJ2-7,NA,TGCGCCAGCAGCTTTGAGGGCCGAACCTCGGACGAGCAGTACTTC,CASSFEGRTSDEQYF
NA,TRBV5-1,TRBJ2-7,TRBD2,TGCGCCAGCAGCTTGGAGGGGACTAGCGGGAGATCCCCCCCATACGAGCAGTACTTC,CASSLEGTSGRSPPYEQYF
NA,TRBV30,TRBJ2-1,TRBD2,TGTGCCTGGGGTCGGGAGCGGGACTACAATGAGCAGTTCTTC,CAWGRERDYNEQFF
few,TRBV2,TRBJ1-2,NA,TGTGCCAGCAGTGAAAATTGGGGGAACTATGGCTACACCTTC,CASSENWGNYGYTF
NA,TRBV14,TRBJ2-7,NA,TGTGCCAGCAGCCGGGAAAACCGCGACGAGCAGTACTTC,CASSRENRDEQYF
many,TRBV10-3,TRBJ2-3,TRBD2,TGTGCCATCAGTGAGGCGGGAGGGGGCACAGATACGCAGTATTTT,CAISEAGGGTDTQYF
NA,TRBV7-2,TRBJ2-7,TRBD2,TGTGCCAGCAGTTTTCGGACTAGCGGGAGCTTTCCCTACGAGCAGTACTTC,CASSFRTSGSFPYEQYF
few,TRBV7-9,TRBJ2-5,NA,TGTGCCAGCAGCTTAGAAGTGACCGAGGGGGCCCAGTACTTC,CASSLEVTEGAQYF
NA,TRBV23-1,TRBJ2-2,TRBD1,TGCGCCAGCAGAGGGACAGGGCACGGGGAGCTGTTTTTT,CASRGTGHGELFF
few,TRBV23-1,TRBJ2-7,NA,TGCGCCAGCAGTCACCCTGACGGGGTAGCGGATTTCTACGAGCAGTACTTC,CASSHPDGVADFYEQYF
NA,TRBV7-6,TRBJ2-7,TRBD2,TGTGCCAGCAGCTTAGCTGTGAGCGGGAGTTACGAGCAGTACTTC,CASSLAVSGSYEQYF
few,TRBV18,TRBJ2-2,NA,TGTGCCAGCTCACCACCGGGCCGGGTCCCCACCGGGGAGCTGTTTTTT,CASSPPGRVPTGELFF